This TCR beta chain was sequenced in a study of cytomegalovirus exposure and HLA in healthy donors. About this clone: The antigen is undetermined.

General study points: Sequencing likely produced, as an artifact, a cluster of highly shared sequence variants. After further analysis at a later stage, 15,000 to 20,000 TCR beta sequences were associated with HLA alleles at 0.05 false discovery rate.

The PCR contained 60 Vbeta and 13 Jbeta primers. Methods used by the authors: There were some 87 million unique TCR beta chains by a later count, and 10 million to 12 million of them were shared. Sequencing was performed with immunoSEQ multiplex PCR; in TCRdb, only in-frame clones are kept and a portion is missing. The V and J calls and the clone size are those of that table, but D and trimming were determined from the DNA. The sample includes fewer than 200,000 clones, under 80% seen only once; the top ten take 2% to 2.5%. The CDR3 is 12 residues long. Trimming took 4 bases from V and 10 from J; bases not matched to a gene: 6. Germline V gene data show CDR1 as MNHNS and CDR2 as SASEGT.

The J gene is TRBJ1-1, the V gene TRBV6-1, with 7 bases fitting TRBD1. The receptor comes from a human donor in good health. The sample comprised PBMCs. The CDR3 DNA sequence: TGTGCCAGCAGTGCCGACAGGGTAGTAGCTTTCTTT. Protein sequence: CASSADRVVAFF.